The sequence of this T cell receptor beta chain was determined in a study of blood T cell repertoires in COVID-19. Whole-study context: Samples taken during acute and convalescent COVID-19 were collected in the United States, Italy and Spain. T cells, B-cell-depleted T cells, or PBMCs supplied cDNA or gDNA.

Per the original data handling: Estimates of nucleated cell counts were drawn from the amplification of reference gene primers. Sequenced by immunoSEQ multiplex PCR; TCRdb stores in-frame clones only, minus some. The V and J calls and clone size come from that table; D and trimming were worked out from the DNA. Of 300,000 to 400,000 clones in the sample, roughly 87% were seen once. Seattle enrolled patients during active infection and tracked them longitudinally. The sample holds a few counts of this clone. This CDR3 comprises 13 residues. CDR1 and CDR2 from the germline V gene are SGHRS and YFSETQ. Unmatched junction bases numbered 8, after V lost 7 bases and J lost 5 bases.

This chain links TRBV5-1 with TRBJ2-7; TRBD1 matches at 8 bases. Sequenced material: peripheral blood. The origin of this receptor is a man under 40 with COVID-19, enrolled during active disease. The CDR3 sequence is CASSRQGSHEQYF. CDR3 nucleotides: TGCGCCAGCTCGCGACAGGGGTCTCACGAGCAGTACTTC.